These 30 T cell receptor beta chains were all obtained from the same sample, sequenced in a study of T-cell memory formation after mild COVID-19. TCRdb redid the calling of the 5' RACE reads with MiXCR, one entry per CDR3 protein. The data show under 400,000 distinct CDR3 sequences, 28% seen once. Sequenced: PBMCs or a T cell subset sorted from them (not recorded which). These receptors were collected from an adult woman who had mild COVID-19 (a few samples of this study predate the infection). Cell type and time point are not known.

This clonotype has a handful of counts. CDR3 nucleotide sequence: TGTGCCAGCAGCCAAGGAAGGGAGCCCGACTATGGCTACACCTTC. Its translation: CASSQGREPDYGYTF. The rearrangement joins TRBV4-2 to TRBJ1-2; D remains unclear. Germline CDR1 reads LGHNA; CDR2 reads YNFKEQ. This CDR3 spans 15 amino acids. V lost 1 base and J lost 3, with 12 bases in between.

J is TRBJ2-5 and V is TRBV3-1; maybe TRBD2 (6 bases). Trimming pared 1 base from V and 10 bases from J, leaving 13 bases between. The CDR3 runs 13 residues. Germline CDR1 LGHDT, CDR2 YNNKEL (reference sequence). The DNA of the CDR3 is TGTGCCAGCAGCCAAGCGATTGGGGGGAACCAGTACTTC. It is translated as CASSQAIGGNQYF.

This clonotype was seen more than once but under ten times. The chain is built from TRBV7-9 and TRBJ2-4; no reliable D call. V was cut by 1 base and J by 10 bases, with 5 bases left in between. CDR3 length: 11 amino acids. CDR1 and CDR2 from the germline V gene are SEHNR and FQNEAQ (reference sequence). The CDR3 loop reads CASSLEGIQYF. DNA for the CDR3: TGTGCCAGCAGCTTAGAAGGGATTCAGTACTTC. Together with reference TRBV7-9 and TRBJ2-4, the CDR3 gives the full variable domain: DTGVSQNPRHKITKRGQNVTFRCDPISEHNRLYWYRQTLGQGPEFLTYFQNEAQLEKSRLLSDRFSAERPKGSFSTLEIQRTEQGDSAMYLCASSLEGIQYFGAGTRLSVL.

The J gene is TRBJ2-7, the V gene TRBV14; D not resolved. The CDR3 is made up of 12 amino acids. Germline lookup yields CDR1 SGHDN and CDR2 FVKESK. V lost 3 bases and J lost 8, with 11 bases in between. This CDR3 is CASSQALFQQYF. The CDR3 nucleotides read TGTGCCAGCAGCCAGGCATTATTCCAGCAGTACTTC. Complete variable domain (other parts from reference TRBV14 and TRBJ2-7): EAGVTQFPSHSVIEKGQTVTLRCDPISGHDNLYWYRRVMGKEIKFLLHFVKESKQDESGMPNNRFLAERTGGTYSTLKVQPAELEDSGVYFCASSQALFQQYFGPGTRLTVT.

This clonotype was seen a few times. The V call is TRBV28, the J call TRBJ2-1, with D unclear. The CDR3 contains 11 residues. Germline lookup yields CDR1 MDHEN and CDR2 SYDVKM. V lost 5 bases, J lost 5 bases, and 4 bases lay in between. The CDR3 bases are TGTGCCAGCAGTCACGACAATGAGCAGTTCTTC. Amino acids: CASSHDNEQFF.

This clonotype appeared a few times. V gene TRBV29-1 combines with J gene TRBJ2-7, with TRBD2 matching over 11 bases. CDR3 length: 14 residues. Germline CDR1 reads SQVTM; CDR2 reads ANQGSEA. V gave up 5 bases and J gave up 5 bases; unmatched junction bases: 8. CDR3 region: CSVPNSGRAHEQYF. The DNA for the CDR3 is TGCAGCGTTCCAAATAGCGGGAGGGCCCACGAGCAGTACTTC.

This clonotype was detected once. The chain links TRBV12-3 or TRBV12-4 to TRBJ1-1; possible D gene TRBD1, 5 bases. The CDR3 totals 14 residues. Trimming left V 5 bases short and J 4 bases short, with 14 bases between. The CDR3 region is CASSRSDGGTEAFF. The CDR3, as DNA: TGTGCCAGCAGTCGATCGGACGGGGGCACTGAAGCTTTCTTT.

This sequence joins TRBV7-6 and TRBJ2-3, with TRBD2 matching 7 bases. This CDR3 is built from 14 residues. The trim removed 8 bases at V and 5 bases at J, leaving 10 bases unmatched. The germline gives CDR1 SGHVS, CDR2 FNYEAQ. The CDR3 sequence is CASSTSGRGDTQYF. The CDR3 coding sequence is TGTGCCAGCTCCACGTCAGGGAGGGGAGATACGCAGTATTTT.

The sample holds a few counts of this clonotype. The chain links TRBV20-1 to TRBJ2-1; D remains unclear. Trimming shortened V by 6 bases and J by 2 bases, and 14 bases separated the two germline ends. The CDR3 contains 14 residues. Per the germline V gene, CDR1 is DFQATT and CDR2 is SNEGSKA (reference sequence). The CDR3 spells CSADPLEPYNEQFF. As DNA, the CDR3 is TGCAGTGCCGATCCCCTAGAGCCCTACAATGAGCAGTTCTTC.

V is TRBV4-3 and J is TRBJ2-5; 10 bases align to TRBD2. There are 16 residues in the CDR3. V shed 4 bases and J 0 bases; nucleotides not matched to a gene: 5. Germline V lookup: CDR1 LGHNA, CDR2 YSLEER. The CDR3 nucleotides are TGCGCCAGCAGCCGGGGAGCGGGAGGGTACCAAGAGACCCAGTACTTC. Protein product: CASSRGAGGYQETQYF.

The chain couples TRBV5-1 to TRBJ2-2; D is uncertain. CDR1 and CDR2 (germline): SGHRS, YFSETQ. V dropped 2 bases and J dropped 0 bases, with 11 bases sitting between them. The CDR3 loop spans 16 amino acids. The CDR3 protein is CASSLDTPTNTGELFF. The CDR3 DNA follows: TGCGCCAGCAGCTTAGACACCCCAACGAACACCGGGGAGCTGTTTTTT.

This chain joins TRBV25-1 and TRBJ2-3; perhaps TRBD2 as D (6 bases). Germline CDR1 and CDR2: MGHDK and SYGVNS. The V and J ends lost 1 base and 5 bases respectively, with 16 bases between them. The CDR3 runs 16 residues. The CDR3 reads CASSELLRERVDTQYF. The DNA of the CDR3 is TGTGCCAGCAGTGAATTATTACGGGAGCGTGTAGATACGCAGTATTTT. Full variable domain (rest looked up from reference TRBV25-1 and TRBJ2-3): EADIYQTPRYLVIGTGKKITLECSQTMGHDKMYWYQQDPGMELHLIHYSYGVNSTEKGDLSSESTVSRIRTEHFPLTLESARPSHTSQYLCASSELLRERVDTQYFGPGTRLTVL.

The chain combines TRBV5-1 with TRBJ2-7, with D perhaps matching TRBD2 (5 bases). Germline assignment: CDR1 SGHRS and CDR2 YFSETQ. V was shortened by 3 bases and J by 1 base, with 11 bases between the two germline ends. This CDR3 spans 14 amino acids. The CDR3 DNA reads TGCGCCAGCAGCTATGGAGCGGCTTCCTACGAGCAGTACTTC. This translates into CASSYGAASYEQYF.

This chain uses TRBV5-5 with TRBJ2-7; D not resolved. Germline CDR1 and CDR2: SGHKS and YYEKEE (reference sequence). CDR3 length equals 12 residues. Trimming took 1 base from V and 10 from J, leaving 12 bases between them. The CDR3 reads CASSLSFVEQYF. CDR3 in DNA: TGTGCCAGCAGCTTGTCCTTTGTGGAACAGTACTTC.

This clonotype came up a few times. V and J are TRBV15 and TRBJ2-1; 9 positions agree with TRBD2. Germline V gene lookup returns CDR1 LNHNV and CDR2 YYDKDF (reference sequence). The CDR3 sequence is 14 residues long. Trimming cost V 6 bases and J 9 bases; bases outside gene matches: 9. This CDR3 is CATSFSGSRGEQFF. DNA for the CDR3: TGTGCCACCAGTTTTAGCGGGAGTCGGGGTGAGCAGTTCTTC.

This clonotype occurred a few times. The V gene is TRBV12-3 or TRBV12-4, the J gene TRBJ2-5; 12 bases line up with TRBD2. This CDR3 spans 14 amino acids. With 6 bases clipped from V and 5 bases from J, the junction kept 4 bases outside the gene matches. The CDR3 nucleotides read TGTGCCAGCAGAACCGGGACTAGCGGGGAGACCCAGTACTTC. Translating gives CASRTGTSGETQYF.

This chain links TRBV6-2 or TRBV6-3 with TRBJ2-7; D might be TRBD1 or TRBD2, each matching 5 bases. This CDR3 is 14 amino acids long. With 0 bases removed from V and 7 bases from J, the gap between germline ends came to 13 bases. Germline CDR1 reads MNHEY; CDR2 reads SVGEGT. Written as DNA, the CDR3 is TGTGCCAGCAGTTACTCGAGTCGGGGCTATGAGCAGTACTTC. It translates to CASSYSSRGYEQYF.

This clonotype was counted only a few times. The chain employs TRBV7-9 and TRBJ1-1; 9 nucleotides match TRBD1. The CDR3 is 14 residues long. The germline V gene has CDR1 SEHNR and CDR2 FQNEAQ (reference sequence). The junction had 6 bases not matched to a gene; V was cut back by 5 bases and J by 5 bases. CDR3: CASSTDRGGTEAFF. Written as DNA, the CDR3 is TGTGCCAGCAGCACCGACAGGGGGGGGACTGAAGCTTTCTTT.

This rearrangement joins TRBV6-5 to TRBJ1-5, with D hard to call. The CDR3 is made up of 14 amino acids. Germline V CDR1 and CDR2: MNHEY, SVGAGI. Trimming took off 2 bases at V and 3 bases at J, with 8 bases between the two ends. CDR3 sequence (DNA): TGTGCCAGCAGTTACGGCAGCTCCAATCAGCCCCAGCATTTT. This sequence encodes CASSYGSSNQPQHF.

The chain couples TRBV7-2 to TRBJ2-7; 9 bases map to TRBD2. With V trimmed by 2 bases and J by 2 bases, 19 bases remained unmatched. CDR3 length: 20 residues. CDR1 and CDR2 (germline): SGHTA, FQGNSA. Here the CDR3 reads CASSLRLAGAPLSPTYEQYF. CDR3 bases: TGTGCCAGCAGCTTAAGGTTAGCGGGGGCTCCTCTCTCTCCCACCTACGAGCAGTACTTC.

V and J are TRBV6-5 and TRBJ2-2; D is unresolved. CDR1 is MNHEY and CDR2 is SVGAGI in the germline V gene. The V gene lost 0 bases and the J gene lost 6 bases, with 11 bases spanning the gap. CDR3 size: 15 residues. The CDR3 DNA reads as TGTGCCAGCAGTTACTCGGGCCTATCAGCCGGGGAGCTGTTTTTT. This sequence encodes CASSYSGLSAGELFF.

The chain uses TRBV11-2 and TRBJ2-2, with D possibly TRBD2 on 5 matching bases. The CDR3 spans 17 residues. Trimming left V 1 base short and J 6 bases short, with 18 bases between. Germline V gives CDR1 SGHAT, CDR2 FQNNGV. The CDR3 spells CASSLGHGRESPGELFF. DNA of the CDR3: TGTGCCAGCAGCTTAGGACACGGACGGGAAAGTCCCGGGGAGCTGTTTTTT. The full variable domain, in which reference TRBV11-2 and TRBJ2-2 provide the parts outside the CDR3, is EAGVAQSPRYKIIEKRQSVAFWCNPISGHATLYWYQQILGQGPKLLIQFQNNGVVDDSQLPKDRFSAERLKGVDSTLKIQPAKLEDSAVYLCASSLGHGRESPGELFFGEGSRLTVL.

The chain is built from TRBV6-5 and TRBJ2-1, with D perhaps being TRBD1 or TRBD2 (6 bases each). The CDR3 runs to 13 residues. Germline-derived CDR1 and CDR2 are MNHEY and SVGAGI. The ends were cut back, 0 bases at V and 9 bases at J, with 9 bases in the middle. The CDR3 sequence: CASSYSGGSEQFF. The CDR3 coding sequence is TGTGCCAGCAGTTACTCGGGGGGCAGTGAGCAGTTCTTC.

This sequence joins TRBV4-3 and TRBJ2-7, with TRBD1 as a possible D gene (6 bases). V was clipped by 4 bases and J by 6 bases, with 13 bases between them. CDR1 is LGHNA and CDR2 is YSLEER in the germline V gene. CDR3 size: 13 residues. CDR3 sequence: CASSPDSLGEQYF. The CDR3 nucleotides are TGCGCCAGCAGCCCGGACAGCTTGGGCGAGCAGTACTTC.

The chain has TRBV6-1 and TRBJ1-2; D gene uncertain. Looked up from germline, CDR1 is MNHNS and CDR2 is SASEGT. This CDR3 has 15 residues. The V gene lost 11 bases and the J gene lost 3 bases, with 22 bases spanning the gap. The CDR3 DNA reads TGTGCCGGGAACCGGGTGGCTGGAGCGTACTATGGCTACACCTTC. Its translation is CAGNRVAGAYYGYTF.

This clonotype was counted at least ten times. This chain links TRBV7-9 with TRBJ2-7; D call uncertain. The germline V gene encodes CDR1 SEHNR and CDR2 FQNEAQ (reference sequence). The CDR3 totals 14 residues. The V end was cut by 5 bases, the J end by 7 bases, with 18 bases between. The CDR3 DNA follows: TGTGCCAGCAGCCCAGTTGTGGTCCCTTGGGAGCAGTACTTC. Translating gives CASSPVVVPWEQYF.

V gene TRBV6-2 or TRBV6-3 combines with J gene TRBJ2-1; D is unresolved. Trimming removed 4 bases from V and 2 bases from J, with 9 bases in between. This CDR3 comprises 14 residues. CDR1 is MNHEY and CDR2 is SVGEGT in the germline V gene. CDR3 sequence reads: CASSSDPAYNEQFF. The CDR3 DNA sequence: TGTGCCAGCAGTTCGGACCCCGCCTACAATGAGCAGTTCTTC.

V is TRBV5-1 and J is TRBJ1-2; D possibly corresponds to TRBD1 (5 bases). V shed 1 base and J shed 8 bases, with 18 bases lying between them. The CDR3 covers 15 residues. Germline loops: CDR1 SGHRS, CDR2 YFSETQ. The chain's CDR3 is CASSLTGAPEGGYTF. The CDR3 DNA reads as TGCGCCAGCAGCTTGACCGGGGCCCCAGAAGGCGGCTACACCTTC.

The chain combines TRBV4-1 with TRBJ2-3; D ambiguous. Germline loops: CDR1 MGHRA, CDR2 YSYEKL. This CDR3 contains 14 residues. Between the trimmed V and J ends, which lost 0 bases and 4 bases, there was a span of 8 bases. For the CDR3, the DNA is TGCGCCAGCAGCCAAGAGGGCCTCCCAGATACGCAGTATTTT. Translating gives CASSQEGLPDTQYF.

This clonotype has more than one count but fewer than ten. The CDR3 reads CASSLSASGGPETQYF. The CDR3 DNA reads TGTGCCAGCAGCTTATCGGCTAGCGGGGGGCCGGAGACCCAGTACTTC. The chain joins TRBV11-2 to TRBJ2-5, with 11 bases fitting TRBD2. Germline assignment: CDR1 SGHAT and CDR2 FQNNGV. This CDR3 has 16 amino acids. Trimming cost V 2 bases and J 5 bases; bases outside gene matches: 7. The entire variable domain, with the rest obtained from reference TRBV11-2 and TRBJ2-5, is as follows: EAGVAQSPRYKIIEKRQSVAFWCNPISGHATLYWYQQILGQGPKLLIQFQNNGVVDDSQLPKDRFSAERLKGVDSTLKIQPAKLEDSAVYLCASSLSASGGPETQYFGPGTRLLVL.